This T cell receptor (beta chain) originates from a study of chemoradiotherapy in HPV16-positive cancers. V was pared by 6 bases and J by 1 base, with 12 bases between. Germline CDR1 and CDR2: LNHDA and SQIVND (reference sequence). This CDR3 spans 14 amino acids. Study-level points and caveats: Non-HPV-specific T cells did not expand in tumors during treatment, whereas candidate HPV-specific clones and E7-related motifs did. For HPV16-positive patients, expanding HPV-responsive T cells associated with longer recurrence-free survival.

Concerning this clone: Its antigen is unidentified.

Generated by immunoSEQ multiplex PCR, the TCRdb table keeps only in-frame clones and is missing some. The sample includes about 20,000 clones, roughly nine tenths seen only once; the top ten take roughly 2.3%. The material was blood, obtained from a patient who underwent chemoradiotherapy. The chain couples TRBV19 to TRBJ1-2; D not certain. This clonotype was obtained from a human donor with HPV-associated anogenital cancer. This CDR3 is CASRELGDNYGYTF. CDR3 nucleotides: TGTGCCAGTAGAGAACTTGGGGATAACTATGGCTACACCTTC.